The clone carrying this TCR beta chain rates as medium-sized. The sample is drawn from a study of CD4 and CD8 cells across lung adenocarcinoma regions. TCRdb called the PCR reads again in MiXCR, with one record for every CDR3 protein. This table has about 25,000 distinct CDR3 sequences, almost 50% appearing once. Localized lung adenocarcinoma, a non-small cell lung cancer, affected the donors. Sequenced: CD8+ T cells from the center of a lung tumor. This TCR derives from a male donor with lung adenocarcinoma. The CD4 and CD8 labels of this study may be unreliable.

CDR3 in amino acids: CAIGSTDTQYF. The DNA of the CDR3 is TGTGCCATCGGAAGCACAGATACGCAGTATTTT. The V call is TRBV10-3, the J call TRBJ2-3; no firm D call. Trimming pared 8 bases from V and 0 bases from J, leaving 3 bases between. The germline gives CDR1 ENHRY, CDR2 SYGVKD. This CDR3 region has 11 residues.